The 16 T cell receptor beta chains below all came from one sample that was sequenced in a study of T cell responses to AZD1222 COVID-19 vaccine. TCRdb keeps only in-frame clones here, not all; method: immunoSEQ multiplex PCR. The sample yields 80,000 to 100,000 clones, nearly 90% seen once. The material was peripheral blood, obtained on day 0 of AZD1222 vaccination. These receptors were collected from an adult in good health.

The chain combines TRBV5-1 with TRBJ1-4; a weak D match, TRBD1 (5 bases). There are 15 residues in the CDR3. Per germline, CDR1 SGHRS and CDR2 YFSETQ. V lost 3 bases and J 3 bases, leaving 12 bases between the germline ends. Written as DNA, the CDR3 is TGCGCCAGCAGCTCCACCGGGACTTCTAATGAAAAACTGTTTTTT. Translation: CASSSTGTSNEKLFF.

CDR3 nucleotides: TGTGCCACCAGTGACGGGCCAGGAAACACCATATATTTT. Its translation: CATSDGPGNTIYF. The V and J genes are TRBV24-1 and TRBJ1-3; D gene unclear. CDR3 length equals 13 residues. The germline CDR1 and CDR2 sequences are KGHDR and SFDVKD. The V and J ends lost 4 bases and 4 bases respectively, with 7 bases between them.

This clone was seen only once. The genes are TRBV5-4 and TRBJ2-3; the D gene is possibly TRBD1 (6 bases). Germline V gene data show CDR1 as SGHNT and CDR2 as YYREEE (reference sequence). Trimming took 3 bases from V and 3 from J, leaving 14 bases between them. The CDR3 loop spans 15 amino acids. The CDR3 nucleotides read TGTGCCAGCAGCTGGGGGCAGGGCGTGACAGATACGCAGTATTTT. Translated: CASSWGQGVTDTQYF.

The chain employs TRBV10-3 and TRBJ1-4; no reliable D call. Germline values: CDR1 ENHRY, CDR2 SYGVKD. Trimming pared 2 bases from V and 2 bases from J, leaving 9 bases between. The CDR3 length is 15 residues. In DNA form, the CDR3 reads TGTGCCATCAGTGAGACGGGTGATACTAATGAAAAACTGTTTTTT. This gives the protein CAISETGDTNEKLFF.

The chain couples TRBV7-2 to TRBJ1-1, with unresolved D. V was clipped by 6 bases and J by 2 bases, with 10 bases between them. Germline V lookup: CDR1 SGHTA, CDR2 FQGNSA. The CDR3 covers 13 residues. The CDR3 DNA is TGTGCCAGCAGACTAAGATTAAACACTGAAGCTTTCTTT. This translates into CASRLRLNTEAFF.

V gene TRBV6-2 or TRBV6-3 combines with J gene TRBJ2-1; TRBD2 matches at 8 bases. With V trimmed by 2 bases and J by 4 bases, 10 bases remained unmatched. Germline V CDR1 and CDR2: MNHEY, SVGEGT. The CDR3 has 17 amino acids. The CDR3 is CASSYRSTSGLYNEQFF. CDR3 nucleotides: TGTGCCAGCAGTTACCGTAGTACTAGCGGCCTATACAATGAGCAGTTCTTC.

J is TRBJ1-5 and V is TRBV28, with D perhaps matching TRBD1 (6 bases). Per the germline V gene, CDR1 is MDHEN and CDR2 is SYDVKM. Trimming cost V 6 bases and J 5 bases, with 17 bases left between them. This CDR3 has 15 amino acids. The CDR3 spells CASSDPGQVHQPQHF. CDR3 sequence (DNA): TGTGCCAGCAGCGACCCGGGACAAGTCCATCAGCCCCAGCATTTT.

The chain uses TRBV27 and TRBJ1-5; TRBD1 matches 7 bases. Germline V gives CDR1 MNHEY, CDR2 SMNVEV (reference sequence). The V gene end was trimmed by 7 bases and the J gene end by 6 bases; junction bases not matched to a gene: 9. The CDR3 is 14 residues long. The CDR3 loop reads CASKPDRARQPQHF. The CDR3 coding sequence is TGTGCCAGCAAACCTGACAGGGCGCGTCAGCCCCAGCATTTT.

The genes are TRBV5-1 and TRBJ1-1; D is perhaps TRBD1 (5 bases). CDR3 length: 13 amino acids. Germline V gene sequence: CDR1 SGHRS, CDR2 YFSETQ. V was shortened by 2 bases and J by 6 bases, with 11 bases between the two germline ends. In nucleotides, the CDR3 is TGCGCCAGCAGCTTTGGGACGTTAGCTGAAGCTTTCTTT. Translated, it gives CASSFGTLAEAFF.

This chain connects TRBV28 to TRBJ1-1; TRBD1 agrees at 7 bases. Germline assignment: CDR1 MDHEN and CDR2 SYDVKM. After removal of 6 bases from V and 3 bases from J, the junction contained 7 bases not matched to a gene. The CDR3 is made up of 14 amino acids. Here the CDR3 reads CASSRRTGYTEAFF. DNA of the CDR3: TGTGCCAGCAGCCGCAGGACAGGCTACACTGAAGCTTTCTTT.

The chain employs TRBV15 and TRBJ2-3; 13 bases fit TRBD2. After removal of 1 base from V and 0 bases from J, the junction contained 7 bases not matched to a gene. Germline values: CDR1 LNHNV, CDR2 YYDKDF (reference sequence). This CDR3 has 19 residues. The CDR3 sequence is CATSRALLAGGPSTDTQYF. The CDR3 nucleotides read TGTGCCACCAGCAGAGCCTTACTAGCGGGAGGGCCGAGCACAGATACGCAGTATTTT.

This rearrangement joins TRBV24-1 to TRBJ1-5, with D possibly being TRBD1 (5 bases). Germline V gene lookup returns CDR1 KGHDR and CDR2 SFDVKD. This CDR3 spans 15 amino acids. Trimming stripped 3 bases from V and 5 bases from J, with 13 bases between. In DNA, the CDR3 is TGTGCCACCAGTGATCCCGACAGTCCCCATCAGCCCCAGCATTTT. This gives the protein CATSDPDSPHQPQHF.

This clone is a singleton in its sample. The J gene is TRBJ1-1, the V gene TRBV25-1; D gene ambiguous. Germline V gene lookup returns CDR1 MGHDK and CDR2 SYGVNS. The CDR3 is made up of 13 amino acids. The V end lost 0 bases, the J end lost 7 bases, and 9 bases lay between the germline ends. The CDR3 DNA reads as TGTGCCAGCAGTGAATATAATGGGATTGAAGCTTTCTTT. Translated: CASSEYNGIEAFF.

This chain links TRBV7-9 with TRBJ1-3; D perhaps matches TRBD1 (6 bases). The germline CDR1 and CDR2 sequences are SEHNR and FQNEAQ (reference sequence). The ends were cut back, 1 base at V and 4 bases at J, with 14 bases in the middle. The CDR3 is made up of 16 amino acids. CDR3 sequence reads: CASSLVSGTTGNTIYF. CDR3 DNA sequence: TGTGCCAGCAGCTTAGTAAGTGGGACAACCGGAAACACCATATATTTT.

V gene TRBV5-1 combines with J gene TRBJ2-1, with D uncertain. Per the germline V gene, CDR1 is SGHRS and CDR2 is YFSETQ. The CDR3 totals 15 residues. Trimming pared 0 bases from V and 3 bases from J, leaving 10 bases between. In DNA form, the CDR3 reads TGCGCCAGCAGCTTGGACAACGGAGTCTACAATGAGCAGTTCTTC. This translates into CASSLDNGVYNEQFF.

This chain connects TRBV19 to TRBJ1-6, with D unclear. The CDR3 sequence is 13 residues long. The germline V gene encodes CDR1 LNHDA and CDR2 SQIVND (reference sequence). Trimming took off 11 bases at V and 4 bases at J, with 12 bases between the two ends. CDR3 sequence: CASRPGYNSPLHF. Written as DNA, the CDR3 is TGTGCCTCTAGACCAGGTTATAATTCACCCCTCCACTTT.